This T cell receptor beta chain appears in the sequencing data of a study of yellow fever vaccine responses in identical twins. The study, taken as a whole, reports: Reportedly, the T cell response mounted by twins to vaccine seemed partly convergent, partly personalized.

The CDR3 is 14 amino acids. Trimming stripped 4 bases from V and 2 bases from J, with 11 bases between. The germline CDR1 and CDR2 sequences are SNHLY and FYNNEI. In regard to this clonotype: Its antigen is still unknown.

MiXCR was run by TCRdb on the RT-PCR reads, yielding one entry per CDR3 protein. The sample records about 21,000 distinct CDR3 sequences, roughly 73% being singletons. The TCR sequence derives from a young woman who received the yellow fever vaccine. J is TRBJ2-5 and V is TRBV2; D uncertain. The sequences come from T cells from blood (PBMCs), unsorted or a sorted subset (not recorded which), collected before or after yellow fever vaccination (not recorded which). The CDR3 is CASSGPNEQETQYF. The DNA for the CDR3 is TGTGCCAGCAGTGGGCCAAACGAACAAGAGACCCAGTACTTC.